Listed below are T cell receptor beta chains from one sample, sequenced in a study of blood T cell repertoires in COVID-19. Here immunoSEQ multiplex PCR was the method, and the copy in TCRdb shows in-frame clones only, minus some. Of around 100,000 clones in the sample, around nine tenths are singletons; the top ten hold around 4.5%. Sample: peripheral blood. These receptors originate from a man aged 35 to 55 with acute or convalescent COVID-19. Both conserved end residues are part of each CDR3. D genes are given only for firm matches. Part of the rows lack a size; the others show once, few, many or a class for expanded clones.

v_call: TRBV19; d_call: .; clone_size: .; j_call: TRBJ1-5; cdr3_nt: TGTGCCAGTAGCAACCTTCTACAGGGTCGGAATCAGCCCCAGCATTTT; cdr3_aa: CASSNLLQGRNQPQHF
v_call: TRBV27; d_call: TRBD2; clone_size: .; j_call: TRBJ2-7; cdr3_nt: TGTGCCAGCAGCTTTGGACTAGCCTACGAGCAGTACTTC; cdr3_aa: CASSFGLAYEQYF
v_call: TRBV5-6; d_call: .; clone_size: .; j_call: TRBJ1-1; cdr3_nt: TGTGCCAGCAGCTTGGTTGGCGGGATTAACACTGAAGCTTTCTTT; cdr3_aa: CASSLVGGINTEAFF
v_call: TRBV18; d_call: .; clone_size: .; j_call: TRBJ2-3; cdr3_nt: TGTGCCAGCTCACCGGGGGGAGATACGCAGTATTTT; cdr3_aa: CASSPGGDTQYF
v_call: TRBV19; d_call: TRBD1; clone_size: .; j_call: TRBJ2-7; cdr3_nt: TGTGCCAGCGGACAGGGCCACTACGAGCAGTACTTC; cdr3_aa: CASGQGHYEQYF
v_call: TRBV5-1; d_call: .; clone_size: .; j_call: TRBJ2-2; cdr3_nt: TGCGCCAGCAGCCCCCCTCTAGATTCCGGGGAGCTGTTTTTT; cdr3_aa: CASSPPLDSGELFF
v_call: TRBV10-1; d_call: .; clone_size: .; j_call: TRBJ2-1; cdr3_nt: TGCGCCAGCAGTGAGCAAGCGGTTCAACTCTACAATGAGCAGTTCTTC; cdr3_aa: CASSEQAVQLYNEQFF
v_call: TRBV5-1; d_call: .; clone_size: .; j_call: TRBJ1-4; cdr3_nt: TGCGCCAGCAGCTTGGAACGGGCTAATGAAAAACTGTTTTTT; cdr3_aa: CASSLERANEKLFF
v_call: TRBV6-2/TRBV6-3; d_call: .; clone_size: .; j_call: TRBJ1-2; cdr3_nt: TGTGCCAGCAGTTACAATCGGGGGGACTATGGCTACACCTTC; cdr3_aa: CASSYNRGDYGYTF
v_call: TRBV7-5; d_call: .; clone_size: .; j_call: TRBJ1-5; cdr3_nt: TGTGCCAGAAGACGCCACCCGGGACATTCTAATCAGCCCCAGCATTTT; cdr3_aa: CARRRHPGHSNQPQHF
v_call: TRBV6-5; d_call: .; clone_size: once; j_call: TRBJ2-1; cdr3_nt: TGTGCCAGCAGTTACTCCGGGGGACAGAGCAATGAGCAGTTCTTC; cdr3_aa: CASSYSGGQSNEQFF
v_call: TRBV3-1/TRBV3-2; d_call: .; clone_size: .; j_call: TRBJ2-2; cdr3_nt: TGTGCCAGCAGCCAAACAACATCCGGGGAGCTGTTTTTT; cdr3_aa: CASSQTTSGELFF
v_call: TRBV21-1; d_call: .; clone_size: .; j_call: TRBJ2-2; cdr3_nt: TGTGCCAGCAGCAAAGAGAAGGGGACAGACAACACCGGGGAGCTGTTTTTT; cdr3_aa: CASSKEKGTDNTGELFF
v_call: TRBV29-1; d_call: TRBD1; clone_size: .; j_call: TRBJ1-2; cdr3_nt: TGCAGCGTTGAAGAGGACAGGGGAGGCCTTTTCGGTCGAGGCTACACCTTC; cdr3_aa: CSVEEDRGGLFGRGYTF
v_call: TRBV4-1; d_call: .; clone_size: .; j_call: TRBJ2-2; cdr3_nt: TGCGCCAGCACTCCAAGTCGCGGGGAGAACACCGGGGAGCTGTTTTTT; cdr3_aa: CASTPSRGENTGELFF